This TCR beta chain was observed in a study of identical twins. Study results and caveats: Beta clonotypes that were abundant in cord blood contained fewer insertions, a pattern absent from memory repertoires.

TCRdb passed the 5' RACE reads through MiXCR, listing each CDR3 protein once. The sample contains fewer than 500,000 distinct CDR3 sequences, around an eighth of which appear only once. This clonotype has only a few counts. No antigen is known for it. The same sample was also used in a study of yellow fever vaccine responses in identical twins.

The sequence was collected from a woman between 18 and 29 years old in good health. Sequencing input: CD4+ T cells sorted from blood.

CDR3 nucleotide sequence: TGTGCCAGCAGTTTGACAGGCTCTGGCTACACCTTC. Amino acids: CASSLTGSGYTF. The chain combines TRBV12-3 or TRBV12-4 with TRBJ1-2; D perhaps matches TRBD1 (6 bases). The CDR3 has 12 amino acids. V lost 3 bases and J 7 bases, leaving 9 bases between the germline ends.